The 25 T cell receptor beta chains in this list originate from one sample, sequenced in a study of CD8+CD57+ T cells in acquired aplastic anemia. TCR beta VDJ combinations and CDR3 sequences were profiled from genomic DNA. MiXCR was run by TCRdb on the reads, yielding one entry per CDR3 protein. The data hold about 420,000 distinct CDR3 sequences, with about two thirds observed a single time. Sequencing input: sorted CD4+, CD8+, or CD8+CD57+ T cells (not recorded which) from PBMCs. The source is a human donor in good health, serving as a control.

In this sample, this clonotype turned up many times. The V gene is TRBV28, the J gene TRBJ2-5; 7 nucleotides match TRBD2. Trimming removed 3 bases from V and 3 bases from J; junction bases left unmatched: 4. CDR3 length: 14 residues. The germline V gene has CDR1 MDHEN and CDR2 SYDVKM. CDR3 in amino acids: CASSLVGGEETQYF. CDR3 nucleotide sequence: TGTGCCAGCAGTTTGGTGGGGGGGGAAGAGACCCAGTACTTC.

V is TRBV7-9 and J is TRBJ1-2; tentative D call: TRBD1 (6 bases). V lost 5 bases and J 8 bases, leaving 21 bases between the germline ends. There are 15 residues in the CDR3. The germline V gene has CDR1 SEHNR and CDR2 FQNEAQ (reference sequence). The chain's CDR3 is CASSATGTSLRGYTF. The DNA for the CDR3 is TGTGCCAGCAGCGCTACCGGGACAAGCCTCCGGGGCTACACCTTC.

The rearrangement joins TRBV7-2 to TRBJ1-4; D is uncertain. Germline V gene data show CDR1 as SGHTA and CDR2 as FQGNSA. Trimming took off 3 bases at V and 14 bases at J, with 22 bases between the two ends. The CDR3 totals 15 residues. The CDR3 here is CASSLWFAENERLFF. For the CDR3, the DNA is TGTGCCAGCAGCTTGTGGTTTGCGGAAAATGAAAGGCTGTTTTTT. The full variable domain, its missing parts supplied by reference TRBV7-2 and TRBJ1-4, is GAGVSQSPSNKVTEKGKDVELRCDPISGHTALYWYRQSLGQGLEFLIYFQGNSAPDKSGLPSDRFSAERTGGSVSTLTIQRTQQEDSAVYLCASSLWFAENERLFFGSGTQLSVL.

This clonotype appeared many times. The rearrangement uses TRBV7-2 and TRBJ1-6, with D tentatively TRBD1 (6 bases). CDR3 length: 16 amino acids. Trimming stripped 5 bases from V and 6 bases from J, with 17 bases between. Germline CDR1 reads SGHTA; CDR2 reads FQGNSA. This CDR3 reads CASSERAGHFNSPLHF. Here the CDR3 DNA reads TGTGCCAGCAGCGAAAGGGCGGGACACTTTAATTCACCCCTCCACTTT.

The CDR3, as DNA: TGCAGTGCTAGGGGGACTAGCGGGGGCAACATTCAGTACTTC. Protein product: CSARGTSGGNIQYF. This rearrangement joins TRBV29-1 to TRBJ2-4, with 14 bases matching TRBD2. The CDR3 sequence is 14 residues long. In germline, CDR1 is SQVTM, CDR2 ANQGSEA.

This clonotype was counted once. This chain connects TRBV29-1 to TRBJ1-1, with D hard to call. V was shortened by 8 bases and J by 1 base, with 11 bases between the two germline ends. Germline-derived CDR1 and CDR2 are SQVTM and ANQGSEA. CDR3 size: 12 residues. The CDR3 nucleotides read TGCAGCAAAGCCAGCGGGAACACTGAAGCTTTCTTT. Amino acids: CSKASGNTEAFF.

About this clonotype: Germline and junction disagree at one end, which may indicate a read error. This chain uses TRBV7-9 with TRBJ1-3; D might be TRBD1 (5 bases). Germline V gives CDR1 SEHNR, CDR2 FQNEAQ (reference sequence). The CDR3 extends over 15 amino acids. CDR3 loop: CASSQDKGRGNTLYF. The CDR3 DNA reads as TGTGCCAGCAGCCAGGACAAGGGAAGAGGAAACACCTTATATTTT.

The V call is TRBV9, the J call TRBJ2-3; D is perhaps TRBD2 (7 bases). There are 16 residues in the CDR3. V was shortened by 3 bases and J by 2 bases, with 16 bases between the two germline ends. Germline assignment: CDR1 SGDLS and CDR2 YYNGEE. The CDR3 region has the DNA TGTGCCAGCAGCGGACGTGGGGGGGGGCCCACAGATACGCAGTATTTT. The encoded protein is CASSGRGGGPTDTQYF.

The chain links TRBV25-1 to TRBJ1-1; D remains ambiguous. V was clipped by 1 base and J by 0 bases, with 6 bases between them. The germline CDR1 and CDR2 sequences are MGHDK and SYGVNS. The CDR3 contains 14 residues. This CDR3 is CASSESFMNTEAFF. The CDR3 bases are TGTGCCAGCAGTGAATCCTTTATGAACACTGAAGCTTTCTTT.

About this clonotype itself: One end of the junction varies from germline; a read error may be responsible. This sequence joins TRBV6-6 and TRBJ2-3; D could derive from TRBD1 or TRBD2 (5 bases each). Germline-derived CDR1 and CDR2 are MNHNY and SVGAGI (reference sequence). CDR3 length equals 14 residues. CDR3 bases: TGTGCCAGCACTTACATGGGGGGCACAGATACGCAGTATTTT. The encoded protein is CASTYMGGTDTQYF.

The rearrangement links TRBV6-5 to TRBJ2-1; D is unresolved. The germline V and J ends were trimmed by 6 bases and 6 bases, with 12 bases remaining between them. Germline CDR1 MNHEY, CDR2 SVGAGI. The length of the CDR3 is 13 residues. This CDR3 is CASSQRQLNEQFF. CDR3 sequence (DNA): TGTGCCAGCAGCCAACGACAACTCAATGAGCAGTTCTTC.

This clonotype was observed at least ten times. This chain uses TRBV4-1 with TRBJ1-2; D is unclear. The CDR3 runs 15 residues. V was shortened by 0 bases and J by 4 bases, with 12 bases between the two germline ends. The germline V gene encodes CDR1 MGHRA and CDR2 YSYEKL. The CDR3 sequence is CASSQDNRGVYGYTF. The CDR3 DNA reads TGCGCCAGCAGCCAAGATAACCGGGGAGTCTATGGCTACACCTTC.

This clonotype came up many times. V and J are TRBV3-1 and TRBJ2-6; 8 positions agree with TRBD1. CDR3 length: 18 amino acids. V lost 4 bases, J lost 2 bases, and 10 bases stayed unmatched. The germline gives CDR1 LGHDT, CDR2 YNNKEL (reference sequence). This CDR3 reads CASSLSGQGAPGANVLTF. In DNA, the CDR3 is TGTGCCAGCAGCCTATCTGGACAGGGAGCGCCTGGGGCCAACGTCCTGACTTTC. Supplemented by reference TRBV3-1 and TRBJ2-6, the full variable domain reads DTAVSQTPKYLVTQMGNDKSIKCEQNLGHDTMYWYKQDSKKFLKIMFSYNNKELIINETVPNRFSPKSPDKAHLNLHINSLELGDSAVYFCASSLSGQGAPGANVLTFGAGSRLTVL.

CDR3 nucleotides: TGTGCCACCTCTAGCGGCAGGAGGGACACCGGGGAGCTGTTTTTT. Translation gives CATSSGRRDTGELFF. The chain uses TRBV24-1 and TRBJ2-2, with 7 positions matching TRBD2. With V trimmed by 9 bases and J by 3 bases, 9 bases remained unmatched. CDR1 and CDR2 from the germline V gene are KGHDR and SFDVKD. The CDR3 sequence is 15 residues long.

The V gene is TRBV29-1, the J gene TRBJ2-3; D is perhaps TRBD1 or TRBD2 (5 bases each). V lost 8 bases, J lost 2 bases, and 14 bases lay in between. The CDR3 is made up of 13 amino acids. The germline V gene encodes CDR1 SQVTM and CDR2 ANQGSEA. As DNA, the CDR3 is TGCAGCCCGCGTGGGGGACCCACAGATACGCAGTATTTT. Protein: CSPRGGPTDTQYF.

This clonotype was counted only a few times. This rearrangement joins TRBV29-1 to TRBJ1-3; 10 bases line up with TRBD1. This CDR3 region has 15 residues. V was clipped by 6 bases and J by 2 bases; unmatched bases: 7. From germline, CDR1 is SQVTM and CDR2 ANQGSEA. The CDR3 reads CSVGGQGGPGNTIYF. The CDR3, as DNA: TGCAGCGTGGGCGGACAGGGGGGGCCTGGAAACACCATATATTTT.

As concerns this clonotype: A read error may produce the germline difference seen at one junction end. The chain is built from TRBV5-4 and TRBJ2-7, with D possibly being TRBD1 (5 bases). This CDR3 region has 13 residues. Germline assignment: CDR1 SGHNT and CDR2 YYREEE (reference sequence). DNA for the CDR3: TGTACCAGCAGCACGGACACCTCCTACGAGCAGTACTTC. It specifies CTSSTDTSYEQYF.

The CDR3 spells CASSLLGATPLPGELFF. The CDR3 DNA reads as TGTGCCAGCAGCCTGCTAGGAGCTACCCCCCTCCCCGGGGAGCTGTTTTTT. This chain connects TRBV7-9 to TRBJ2-2; D uncertain. This CDR3 contains 17 residues. The V end was cut by 5 bases, the J end by 6 bases, with 22 bases between. Germline values: CDR1 SEHNR, CDR2 FQNEAQ (reference sequence). Filled out from reference TRBV7-9 and TRBJ2-2, the complete variable domain reads DTGVSQNPRHKITKRGQNVTFRCDPISEHNRLYWYRQTLGQGPEFLTYFQNEAQLEKSRLLSDRFSAERPKGSFSTLEIQRTEQGDSAMYLCASSLLGATPLPGELFFGEGSRLTVL.

This sequence joins TRBV7-2 and TRBJ1-3; weak D call: TRBD1 (5 bases). Germline CDR1 is SGHTA and CDR2 is FQGNSA. Trimming left V 5 bases short and J 9 bases short, with 26 bases between. The CDR3 sequence is 17 residues long. The CDR3 DNA reads as TGTGCCAGCAGCGTACAGCCTGGGGCCAACGTTCGAACCACCATATATTTT. Protein sequence: CASSVQPGANVRTTIYF.

Concerning this clonotype: The germline gene is not matched at one end of the junction; a read error may be the cause. V is TRBV20-1 and J is TRBJ2-7; D is tentatively TRBD1 or TRBD2 (5 bases each). Germline assignment: CDR1 DFQATT and CDR2 SNEGSKA (reference sequence). The CDR3 spans 11 residues. The DNA of the CDR3 is TGCAGCGCAGAGGGACGTACCTACGAGCACTTC. Its translation: CSAEGRTYEHF.

To note about this clonotype: The DNA is left out, because the CDR3 cannot be placed on it with certainty; the CDR3 is given as TCRdb lists it. The V and J genes are TRBV9 and TRBJ2-3; the table's D gene call, TRBD1, was not cross checked with the DNA. The CDR3 spans 15 residues, counting both ends. CDR1 is SGDLS and CDR2 is YYNGEE in the germline V gene. CDR3 protein: CASSVFGGEQYFEYF.

In its sample, this clonotype was seen a few times. This chain uses TRBV3-1 with TRBJ1-3; no reliable D call. Trimming cost V 0 bases and J 0 bases, with 9 bases left between them. Germline CDR1 LGHDT, CDR2 YNNKEL (reference sequence). This CDR3 has 16 residues. CDR3 nucleotides: TGTGCCAGCAGCCAAGATCGGGGTTTCTCTGGAAACACCATATATTTT. Translating it yields CASSQDRGFSGNTIYF.

The chain couples TRBV7-2 to TRBJ2-1, with TRBD1 matching 7 bases. This CDR3 is built from 14 residues. Germline loops: CDR1 SGHTA, CDR2 FQGNSA. Unmatched junction bases numbered 9, after V lost 5 bases and J lost 8 bases. Here the CDR3 reads CASSPRDSSDEQFF. The CDR3 region has the DNA TGTGCCAGCAGCCCCCGGGACAGTTCAGATGAGCAGTTCTTC.

This clonotype occurred many times. This sequence joins TRBV18 and TRBJ2-3; TRBD2 agrees at 14 bases. Germline CDR1 KGHSH, CDR2 LQKENI. V was clipped by 3 bases and J by 4 bases; unmatched bases: 6. CDR3 length: 17 amino acids. CDR3 DNA sequence: TGTGCCAGCTCACCCCAGACTAGCGGGGGGGCCTCAGATACGCAGTATTTT. It translates to CASSPQTSGGASDTQYF.

The chain links TRBV2 to TRBJ2-7, with 10 positions matching TRBD2. The CDR3 consists of 15 residues. Germline V gene data show CDR1 as SNHLY and CDR2 as FYNNEI. Unmatched junction bases numbered 6, after V lost 6 bases and J lost 1 base. CDR3 DNA: TGTGCCAGCAGCCTACTAGCGGGGTGGTCCTACGAGCAGTACTTC. It is translated as CASSLLAGWSYEQYF. Full variable domain (remainder filled in from reference TRBV2 and TRBJ2-7): EPEVTQTPSHQVTQMGQEVILRCVPISNHLYFYWYRQILGQKVEFLVSFYNNEISEKSEIFDDQFSVERPDGSNFTLKIRSTKLEDSAMYFCASSLLAGWSYEQYFGPGTRLTVT.